This T cell receptor beta chain was identified during a study of T cell responses to AZD1222 COVID-19 vaccine. CDR1 and CDR2 from the germline V gene are SNHLY and FYNNEI. This CDR3 region has 16 residues. With 7 bases removed from V and 5 bases from J, the gap between germline ends came to 21 bases. Study-wide points: The study found vaccine-associated CD4 TCRs spanning spike, dominant at 160-218 and 743-854. Possibly, clonal diversity was underestimated; donors were largely white British and included more females.

The table came from immunoSEQ multiplex PCR; TCRdb's copy has only in-frame clones and leaves some out. In the table there are about 170,000 clones, around nine tenths of which are singletons. As regards this clone: Antigen specificity is unknown.

The TCR sequence derives from an adult who received the AZD1222 COVID-19 vaccine. The sequencing here drew on peripheral blood, taken 28 days after the second AZD1222 dose. V gene TRBV2 combines with J gene TRBJ2-1; D may be TRBD2 (6 bases). DNA of the CDR3: TGTGCCAGCACCCTAGCGAGGACTCTGCGGAACAATGAGCAGTTCTTC. Translating gives CASTLARTLRNNEQFF.